The 20 T cell receptor beta chains below all came from one sample that was sequenced in a study of T-cell reconstitution after alpha-beta-depleted transplantation in children. Unique molecular identifiers were incorporated during preparation of the TCRbeta library. MiXCR was run by TCRdb on the PCR reads, yielding one entry per CDR3 protein. This table has about 500,000 distinct CDR3 sequences, about 33% appearing once. This specimen was PBMCs from the stem cell graft donor, taken from the stem cell graft. The receptors come from a human donor who donated a stem cell graft to a child with aplastic anemia.

This chain links TRBV20-1 with TRBJ2-7, with D possibly TRBD2 on 5 matching bases. Trimming left V 5 bases short and J 6 bases short, with 20 bases between. Germline CDR1 is DFQATT and CDR2 is SNEGSKA (reference sequence). This CDR3 is 14 amino acids long. The CDR3 sequence is CSAEDLASGREQYF. CDR3 in DNA: TGCAGTGCTGAGGACTTGGCTTCTGGTCGCGAGCAGTACTTC.

This sequence joins TRBV6-5 and TRBJ2-4; D assignment may be TRBD1 or TRBD2 (6 bases each). V lost 4 bases to trimming and J lost 3 bases, with 13 bases between them. The CDR3 has 15 amino acids. Germline V CDR1 and CDR2: MNHEY, SVGAGI. CDR3: CASSLGGPGKNIQYF. For the CDR3, the DNA is TGTGCCAGCAGTTTAGGGGGGCCCGGCAAAAACATTCAGTACTTC.

The chain couples TRBV6-2 or TRBV6-3 to TRBJ2-1; a possible D gene is TRBD1 (6 bases). V lost 6 bases to trimming and J lost 8 bases, with 14 bases between them. The CDR3 sequence is 13 residues long. CDR1 and CDR2 (germline): MNHEY, SVGEGT. The CDR3 spells CASRNRDHDEQFF. CDR3 DNA: TGTGCCAGCAGAAACAGGGATCACGATGAGCAGTTCTTC.

The V gene is TRBV7-9, the J gene TRBJ2-7, with 8 bases identical to TRBD1. The CDR3 contains 15 residues. The J segment lost 5 bases and the V segment lost 4 bases, leaving 10 bases of the junction unmatched. Germline CDR1 reads SEHNR; CDR2 reads FQNEAQ (reference sequence). The CDR3 here is CASSWGGQGKNEQYV. The DNA for the CDR3 is TGTGCCAGCAGCTGGGGAGGACAGGGCAAAAACGAGCAGTACGTC.

In its sample, this clonotype was seen a few times. This chain connects TRBV12-3 or TRBV12-4 to TRBJ2-7; 12 nucleotides match TRBD1. There are 14 residues in the CDR3. V lost 6 bases to trimming and J lost 4 bases; unmatched junction nucleotides: 4. The CDR3: CASRGQGAGYEQYF. CDR3 nucleotides: TGTGCCAGCAGGGGACAGGGGGCAGGATACGAGCAGTACTTC.

In this sample, this clonotype turned up a few times. The chain links TRBV20-1 to TRBJ2-4, with TRBD2 matching 8 bases. The CDR3 covers 14 residues. With 5 bases clipped from V and 1 base from J, the junction kept 4 bases outside the gene matches. Germline V gene lookup returns CDR1 DFQATT and CDR2 SNEGSKA (reference sequence). The CDR3 loop is CSAWTSRAKNIQYF. The CDR3, as DNA: TGCAGTGCTTGGACTAGCCGGGCCAAAAACATTCAGTACTTC.

V gene TRBV29-1 combines with J gene TRBJ1-5, with a possible D match to TRBD1 (6 bases). Trimming removed 7 bases from V and 5 bases from J, with 15 bases in between. Germline V gives CDR1 SQVTM, CDR2 ANQGSEA. This CDR3 is built from 13 residues. The DNA of the CDR3 is TGCAGCGCCAGGGGAGGGTTTGATCAGCCCCAGCATTTT. Encoded protein: CSARGGFDQPQHF.

This clonotype has more than one count but fewer than ten. J is TRBJ2-3 and V is TRBV4-3; 7 nucleotides agree with TRBD2. There are 17 residues in the CDR3. V gave up 1 base and J gave up 4 bases; unmatched junction bases: 11. Germline CDR1 and CDR2: LGHNA and YSLEER. CDR3 loop: CASSQGPSGMSADTQYF. The CDR3 DNA is TGCGCCAGCAGCCAAGGACCCAGCGGGATGTCTGCAGATACGCAGTATTTT.

The table lists this clonotype with a few counts. The chain combines TRBV15 with TRBJ2-5; D unclear. The CDR3 runs to 16 residues. V was pared by 1 base and J by 5 bases, with 17 bases between. Germline V gives CDR1 LNHNV, CDR2 YYDKDF (reference sequence). The CDR3 DNA follows: TGTGCCACCAGCAGAGGTTACCTTGGCACCCCGGAGACCCAGTACTTC. Translating gives CATSRGYLGTPETQYF.

V gene TRBV5-5 combines with J gene TRBJ2-2, with D unclear. The germline gives CDR1 SGHKS, CDR2 YYEKEE (reference sequence). The CDR3 extends over 16 amino acids. Trimming cost V 0 bases and J 1 base, with 10 bases left between them. CDR3 protein: CASSLEVGRNTGELFF. CDR3 DNA: TGTGCCAGCAGCTTGGAAGTGGGAAGGAACACCGGGGAGCTGTTTTTT.

The V gene is TRBV30, the J gene TRBJ1-2; D ambiguous. V lost 0 bases and J lost 4, with 9 bases in between. Germline CDR1 is GTSNPN and CDR2 is SVGIG (reference sequence). The CDR3 consists of 13 residues. The CDR3: CAWSVGQVYGYTF. The CDR3 coding sequence is TGTGCCTGGAGTGTAGGTCAGGTCTATGGCTACACCTTC.

V and J are TRBV20-1 and TRBJ1-2, with D perhaps matching TRBD1 (5 bases). CDR1 is DFQATT, CDR2 SNEGSKA, per germline (reference sequence). There are 14 residues in the CDR3. The V end lost 1 base, the J end lost 6 bases, and 15 bases lay between the germline ends. The CDR3 DNA sequence: TGCAGTGCTAGAGCGGCAGGGATGGATGATGGCTACACCTTC. This sequence encodes CSARAAGMDDGYTF.

V and J are TRBV7-2 and TRBJ2-7; D ambiguous. V lost 2 bases and J 0 bases, leaving 11 bases between the germline ends. Germline CDR1 is SGHTA and CDR2 is FQGNSA. This CDR3 has 15 amino acids. The CDR3 spells CASSLTGVNSYEQYF. In nucleotides, the CDR3 is TGTGCCAGCAGCTTAACGGGCGTGAACTCCTACGAGCAGTACTTC.

This clonotype showed up just a few times. The CDR3 nucleotides read TGCAGCGTTGTGTATTGGGACAGCAGTCTTAACTATGGCTACACCTTC. The encoded protein is CSVVYWDSSLNYGYTF. V usage is TRBV29-1 and J usage is TRBJ1-2, with 7 bases identical to TRBD1. J was trimmed by 1 base and V by 4 bases; bases with no gene match: 12. The CDR3 consists of 16 residues. From germline, CDR1 is SQVTM and CDR2 ANQGSEA.

This sequence joins TRBV6-5 and TRBJ1-1, with D hard to call. Germline-derived CDR1 and CDR2 are MNHEY and SVGAGI. The V gene lost 0 bases and the J gene lost 0 bases, with 11 bases spanning the gap. The CDR3 spans 16 residues. DNA of the CDR3: TGTGCCAGCAGTTACTCAACCCTGTCCATGAACACTGAAGCTTTCTTT. Its protein is CASSYSTLSMNTEAFF.

This clonotype has just a few counts. The rearrangement joins TRBV20-1 to TRBJ2-1; D gene unclear. Trimming shortened V by 4 bases and J by 8 bases, and 9 bases separated the two germline ends. Germline CDR1 is DFQATT and CDR2 is SNEGSKA (reference sequence). This CDR3 is built from 11 residues. In DNA form, the CDR3 reads TGCAGTGCTATAGGCCAATATGAGCAGTTCTTC. Translation: CSAIGQYEQFF.

The chain's CDR3 is CSATTIETQYF. DNA of the CDR3: TGCAGTGCTACCACAATCGAGACCCAGTACTTC. The chain links TRBV20-1 to TRBJ2-5, with D unresolved. V lost 4 bases and J lost 5, with 8 bases in between. Looked up from germline, CDR1 is DFQATT and CDR2 is SNEGSKA (reference sequence). The CDR3 sequence is 11 residues long.

This chain joins TRBV5-6 and TRBJ2-1; the match to TRBD1 covers 9 bases. Germline V lookup: CDR1 SGHDT, CDR2 YYEEEE. V trimming: 5 bases; J trimming: 5 bases; junction bases outside the gene matches: 2. CDR3 length: 13 amino acids. In DNA form, the CDR3 reads TGTGCCAGCAGACAGGGGGCTCACAATGAGCAGTTCTTC. Translating gives CASRQGAHNEQFF.

The CDR3 sequence: CASSSGTGSVEQYV. CDR3 bases: TGTGCCAGCAGTTCCGGGACAGGGTCTGTCGAGCAGTACGTC. J is TRBJ2-7 and V is TRBV28; 9 bases map to TRBD1. This CDR3 region has 14 residues. Germline V gene data show CDR1 as MDHEN and CDR2 as SYDVKM. V trimming: 4 bases; J trimming: 6 bases; junction bases outside the gene matches: 7.

This clonotype came up many times. This rearrangement joins TRBV28 to TRBJ2-7, with unresolved D. Germline V gene lookup returns CDR1 MDHEN and CDR2 SYDVKM. The CDR3 runs to 12 residues. The V and J ends lost 2 bases and 12 bases respectively, with 14 bases between them. The CDR3 here is CASSLAGPSRYF. The DNA of the CDR3 is TGTGCCAGCAGTTTAGCAGGTCCGAGCAGGTACTTC.